The entry that follows covers one T cell receptor (beta chain) sequence. V trimming: 5 bases; J trimming: 1 base; junction bases outside the gene matches: 6. There are 15 residues in the CDR3. Germline V lookup: CDR1 SGHNT, CDR2 YYREEE (reference sequence). This entry belongs to a study of shared clonotypes between healthy human individuals. Sequencing used immunoSEQ multiplex PCR; TCRdb keeps in-frame clones, though not all of them. The table lists some 1.5 million clones, roughly 97% of them singletons. The sequence was collected from a man younger than 45 in good health. The chain carries TRBV5-4 and TRBJ2-7; TRBD1 matches 10 bases. Sequencing was carried out using naive CD4+ T cells sorted from blood. Noted subset: CD45RA+ positively selected. CDR3 sequence (DNA): TGTGCCAGCAGACCAGGACAGGGGGTGTCCTACGAGCAGTACTTC. Its translation: CASRPGQGVSYEQYF.